The present T cell receptor (beta chain) was sequenced within a study of shared clonotypes between healthy human individuals (dated by TCRdb to the early 2020s). A note on the overall study: The cohort included a few men and two women between 18 and 49 years of age. Per donor, three plates each were used for CD4 naive and CD4 memory, two for CD8 naive, and one for CD8 memory. The study deeply sequenced blood TCR repertoires of several healthy adults to estimate repertoire size and the extent of clonotype sharing between individuals. To increase sequencing depth and limit assay-specific biases, different laboratories used diverse techniques to prepare libraries and sequence TCR repertoires. Between about 0.8 and 8.9 billion PBMCs per donor were obtained by leukapheresis. Broad study findings and their caveats: Naive subsets generally had larger estimated clonotype richness than memory subsets did. Rarefaction of sorted-subset datasets indicated incomplete sequencing despite the large sequencing depth. Because the study included only a small number of donors, the genetic and exposure-history diversity represented was limited. Sampling was restricted to blood, and TCR repertoires in tissue are likely to differ from TCR repertoires in blood. Compared with non-shared clonotypes, the clonotypes found in all four sorted-subset donors had higher generation probabilities. Pairwise subsampling led to the expectation that sequencing depth would affect the degree of clonotype sharing among donors. Across a few donors, approximately 5% of naive CD4, approximately 3.6% of naive CD8, 2.3% of memory CD4, and 0.4% of memory CD8 clonotypes were shared.

To note about this clone: What this receptor recognizes is not known. There are no base qualities to consult, and no much larger clone falls within one base.

From cysteine to phenylalanine, the CDR3 is 16 amino acids long. The CDR3 DNA has 48 bases and is translated from base 1. Trimming costs V 6 bases and J 0 bases, and their ends lie 16 bases apart. As encoded in the germline V gene (reference sequence), CDR1 is LNHDA while CDR2 is SQIVND. Using the deep immunoSEQ assay, TCR CDR3 regions were amplified from genomic DNA by multiplex PCR. Genomic DNA extracted from each cell subset was distributed evenly over all wells of several immunoSEQ 96-well plates, and each plate served as one replicate. For sorted subsets, each replicate PCR was loaded with 200 ng genomic DNA, equivalent to 30,000 to 35,000 T cell genomes. Purified libraries were quantified with a Qubit 3.0 fluorometer, sized on a Bioanalyzer 2100, and re-quantified with the KAPA Library Quantification kit. Every immunoSEQ 96-well plate was sequenced on a separate single-read 150-cycle Illumina NextSeq 550 flow cell. In the paper's pipeline: Because only junctional sequences without quality scores were contained in the immunoSEQ output, filtering matching that applied to full-length reads could not be performed. To assign V/J genes and CDR3, sequences were annotated using PyIR, a Python wrapper for IgBLAST v1.9, with IMGT germline references. Reads were filtered out if the reads had weak V/J assignments (E-value above 1e-6), no CDR3, stop codons, out-of-frame junctions, or ambiguous translated residues. A V3J clonotype was defined by an identical inferred V gene, J gene, and CDR3 amino acid sequence. Percentage overlap between repertoires was calculated by dividing the number of shared unique clonotypes by the size of the smaller repertoire. RTK rarefaction, the Chao1 estimator, and Recon v2.1 estimates of unobserved clonotypes were used to assess repertoire richness. Generation probabilities were computed with OLGA for all TCRbeta clonotypes obtained by the gDNA method from a few donors. In TCRdb, the immuneACCESS table is reduced to in-frame sequences with V and J assigned. These tables do not hold every clone; where another copy was compared, an unresolved V gene accounts for under half, and the others remain unexplained. The V and J calls and clone size are taken from that table; D and trimming were inferred from the DNA. A total of about 2.2 million clones appear in this sample, 93% of them only once. Over 1.5% of the sample is taken by the ten largest.

CD8 naive samples were CD45RO-negative cells positively selected for CCR7, giving a CD45RA+CCR7+ population that excluded TemRA cells. Donors were healthy HIV-negative adults with no recently reported acute infections or vaccinations. Every donor was a Caucasian adult living in Nashville, Tennessee, USA. Blood was obtained by leukapheresis, after which PBMCs were separated by Ficoll-Histopaque density gradient centrifugation and cryopreserved in liquid nitrogen vapor phase. Analytical flow cytometry was used to check the purity and quantity of every magnetically sorted T cell population. Genomic DNA was isolated from every sorted fraction and measured by UV absorbance on a Nanodrop 2000c.

The source material was naive CD8+ T cells from PBMCs. The sample's cell subset or site label, decoded: CD45RA+CCR7+. The sequence came from a man aged 18 to 29 in good health. Some clones in this sample may be carry-over from other donors' samples. The sequence links TRBV19 to TRBJ2-3; TRBD1 might be the D gene, on 6 matching bases. The nucleotide sequence reads as follows: TGTGCCAGTAGCCTCTGGGGGCACCCTAGCACAGATACGCAGTATTTT. Translated, this gives CASSLWGHPSTDTQYF. Here the CDR3 is joined to the reference TRBV19 and TRBJ2-3 genes, and the full variable domain is: DGGITQSPKYLFRKEGQNVTLSCEQNLNHDAMYWYRQDPGQGLRLIYYSQIVNDFQKGDIAEGYSVSREKKESFPLTVTSAQKNPTAFYLCASSLWGHPSTDTQYFGPGTRLTVL.